This T cell receptor beta chain stems from a study of cytomegalovirus exposure and HLA in healthy donors. V shed 5 bases and J 5 bases; nucleotides not matched to a gene: 9. The CDR3 sequence is 16 residues long. The V gene's germline CDR1 is LNHDA and CDR2 SQIVND (reference sequence). A remark on this clone: Its antigen is currently unknown.

PCR primers comprised 60 Vbeta and 13 Jbeta primers. Generated by immunoSEQ multiplex PCR, the TCRdb table keeps only in-frame clones and is missing some. The table lists about 160,000 clones, around 84% of them singletons, with around 8% in the top ten. Whole-study findings and limits: Listed as cytomegalovirus-associated were about 160 TCR beta chains. Among TCR sequences, most were rare, though some public TCRs appeared in many donors. What TCR beta sequences reportedly achieved was accurate prediction of HLA-A and HLA-B alleles in most subjects.

This receptor was taken from a male donor in good health and CMV-seropositive. This rearrangement joins TRBV19 to TRBJ2-5, with 12 bases that match TRBD1. The specimen sequenced was PBMCs. CDR3 bases: TGTGCCAGTAGTTGGCCCGGGACAGGGGGCCTCGAGACCCAGTACTTC. Protein: CASSWPGTGGLETQYF.